In its sample, the clone carrying this T cell receptor (beta chain) was seen many times. Antigen: not known. The time point here: newly diagnosed GD, antithyroid drugs for less than 3 months. PBMC-derived RNA was used for the TCR library. Enrollment of patients was through an endocrinology department in Xi'an, China. The sample comes from a study of regulatory T cells in long-lasting Graves disease. The overall study: Under 3 months of antithyroid drugs had been taken by newly diagnosed Graves' patients.

Regarding the study as a whole: Persistent disease showed a preference for TRBV28, TRBJ1-2 and TRBJ2-5.

In building TCR beta libraries, iRepertoire HTBI primers were used together with Arm-PCR of CDR3 regions. In the original analysis: The study identified 62 TRBV and 11 to 15 TRBJ segments across samples. TCRdb re-derived calls from the multiplex PCR reads in MiXCR, one entry per CDR3 protein. These V and J calls derive from TCRdb rather than the authors' analysis. The table has about 240,000 distinct CDR3 sequences, just over 20% seen once. CDR1 is SGHTA, CDR2 FQGNSA, per germline. The CDR3 is made up of 15 amino acids. The sample was peripheral blood mononuclear cells (PBMCs), taken at new diagnosis, from a patient treated with antithyroid drugs. V usage is TRBV7-2 and J usage is TRBJ2-7, with 7 bases lining up with TRBD2. Gene TRBJ2-5 matches the end of the DNA better, so the J call may be wrong. The TCR sequence derives from a female donor with Graves disease. The CDR3 DNA reads as TGTGCCAGCAGCCTCTGGGGGAGGGGCAGAAAGACCCAGTACTTC. It is translated as CASSLWGRGRKTQYF.